Here is one TCR beta chain with its context. Its cognate antigen is unknown. The data belong to a study of beta chain features in type 1 diabetes. Findings of the study overall: Type 1 diabetes patients showed a moderate but significant shortening of TCRB CDR3s in all four CD4+ subsets.

Each donor gave one heparinised blood draw averaging about 120 mL. V was pared by 4 bases and J by 5 bases, with 4 bases of the junction left unmatched. The germline CDR1 and CDR2 sequences are SGHNT and YYREEE (reference sequence). This CDR3 is 14 amino acids long. What was sequenced were expressed TCRB transcripts, since all of the isolated RNA had been reverse transcribed. The table came from immunoSEQ multiplex PCR; TCRdb's copy has only in-frame clones and leaves some out. The table shows hundreds of thousands of clones, with approximately 30% occurring only once. The chain recombines TRBV5-4 with TRBJ2-2, with TRBD1 matching over 8 bases. This clonotype was sampled from a man aged 18 to 29 in good health. The specimen was naive CD4+ T cells from blood. The CDR3 protein is CASSPDRGTGELFF. In DNA, the CDR3 is TGTGCCAGCAGCCCCGACAGGGGAACCGGGGAGCTGTTTTTT. Full variable domain (outside the CDR3, taken from reference TRBV5-4 and TRBJ2-2): ETGVTQSPTHLIKTRGQQVTLRCSSQSGHNTVSWYQQALGQGPQFIFQYYREEENGRGNFPPRFSGLQFPNYSSELNVNALELDDSALYLCASSPDRGTGELFFGEGSRLTVL.